This T cell receptor beta chain was profiled in a study of blood T cell repertoires in COVID-19. On the study more broadly: The analysed material was cDNA or gDNA that came from T cells, B-cell-depleted T cells, or PBMCs.

This table comes from immunoSEQ multiplex PCR, and its TCRdb copy is limited to in-frame clones, with some not included. The sample holds over 300,000 clones, roughly 88% seen once. Germline V gene lookup returns CDR1 SGHRS and CDR2 YFSETQ. V shed 1 base and J shed 6 bases, with 8 bases lying between them. CDR3 length equals 13 residues. This receptor was identified in a woman aged 50 to 60 with acute or convalescent COVID-19. The specimen sequenced was peripheral blood. The chain joins TRBV5-1 to TRBJ1-5; the D gene is possibly TRBD1 (5 bases). In nucleotides, the CDR3 is TGCGCCAGCAGCTTGTCAGGGATTCAGCCCCAGCATTTT. This encodes CASSLSGIQPQHF.